The clone carrying this T cell receptor (beta chain) was counted only a few times. The data were obtained in a study of cytomegalovirus exposure and HLA in healthy donors. With 4 bases clipped from V and 1 base from J, the junction kept 9 bases outside the gene matches. The CDR3 contains 17 residues. Germline-derived CDR1 and CDR2 are SGHAT and FQNNGV. The study ran its PCR with 60 Vbeta and 13 Jbeta primers. The assay was immunoSEQ multiplex PCR, and TCRdb's table has in-frame clones only and misses some. The data contain about 90,000 clones, about 66% of them singletons. V is TRBV11-2 and J is TRBJ2-2; 7 bases map to TRBD1. Sample: PBMCs. This clonotype was sampled from a man younger than 45 in good health and CMV-seronegative. CDR3 DNA: TGTGCCAGCAGCTCATCCGGGACAGTGAGGAACACCGGGGAGCTGTTTTTT. Protein sequence: CASSSSGTVRNTGELFF.